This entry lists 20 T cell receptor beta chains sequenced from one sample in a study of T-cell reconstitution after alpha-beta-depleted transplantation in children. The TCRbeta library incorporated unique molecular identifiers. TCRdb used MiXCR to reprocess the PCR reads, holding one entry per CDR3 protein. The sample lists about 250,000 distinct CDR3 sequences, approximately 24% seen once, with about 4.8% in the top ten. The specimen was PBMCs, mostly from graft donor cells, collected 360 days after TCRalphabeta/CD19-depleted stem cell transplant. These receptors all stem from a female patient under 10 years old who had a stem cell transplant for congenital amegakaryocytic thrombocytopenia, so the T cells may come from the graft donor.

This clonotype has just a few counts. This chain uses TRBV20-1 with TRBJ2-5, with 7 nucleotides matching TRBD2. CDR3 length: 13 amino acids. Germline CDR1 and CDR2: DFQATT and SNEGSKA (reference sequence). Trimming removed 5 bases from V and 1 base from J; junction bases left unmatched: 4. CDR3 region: CSAPRTSQETQYF. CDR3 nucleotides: TGCAGTGCTCCTCGGACTAGCCAAGAGACCCAGTACTTC.

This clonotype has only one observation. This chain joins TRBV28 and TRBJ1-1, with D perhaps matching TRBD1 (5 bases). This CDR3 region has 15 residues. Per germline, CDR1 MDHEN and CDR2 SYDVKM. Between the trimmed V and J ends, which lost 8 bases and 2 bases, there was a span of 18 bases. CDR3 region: CASPPPQAINTEAFF. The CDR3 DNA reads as TGTGCCAGCCCACCACCACAGGCAATCAACACTGAAGCTTTCTTT.

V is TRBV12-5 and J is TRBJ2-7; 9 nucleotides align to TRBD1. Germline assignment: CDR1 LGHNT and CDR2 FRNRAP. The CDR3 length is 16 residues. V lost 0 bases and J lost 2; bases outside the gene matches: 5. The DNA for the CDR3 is TGTGCTAGTGGTTTGGTACTGGGACAGGGACCCTACGAGCAGTACTTC. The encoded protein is CASGLVLGQGPYEQYF.

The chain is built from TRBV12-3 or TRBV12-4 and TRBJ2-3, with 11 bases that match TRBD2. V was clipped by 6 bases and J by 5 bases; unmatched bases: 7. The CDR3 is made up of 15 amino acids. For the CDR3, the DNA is TGTGCCAGCAGCTATAGCGGGGGGGCCTTAGATACGCAGTATTTT. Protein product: CASSYSGGALDTQYF.

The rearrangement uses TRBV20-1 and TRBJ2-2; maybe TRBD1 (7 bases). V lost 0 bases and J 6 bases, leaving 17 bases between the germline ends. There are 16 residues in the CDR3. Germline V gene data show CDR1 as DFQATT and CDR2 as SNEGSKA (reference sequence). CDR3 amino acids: CSARDGTAEGAGELFF. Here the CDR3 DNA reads TGCAGTGCTAGAGATGGGACAGCGGAGGGAGCCGGGGAGCTGTTTTTT.

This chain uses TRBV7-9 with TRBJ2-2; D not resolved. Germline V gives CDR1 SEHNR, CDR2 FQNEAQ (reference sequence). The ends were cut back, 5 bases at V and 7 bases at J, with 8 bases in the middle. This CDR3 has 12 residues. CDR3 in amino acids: CASSPRNGELFF. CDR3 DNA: TGTGCCAGCAGCCCGAGGAACGGGGAGCTGTTTTTT.

The CDR3 coding sequence is TGTGCCAGCAGCTCAGTCCCAGGCGGGTATTACAATGAGCAGTTCTTC. This gives the protein CASSSVPGGYYNEQFF. V gene TRBV7-9 combines with J gene TRBJ2-1; maybe TRBD2 (5 bases). V lost 4 bases and J lost 4, with 17 bases in between. Germline V gene lookup returns CDR1 SEHNR and CDR2 FQNEAQ (reference sequence). This CDR3 region has 16 residues.

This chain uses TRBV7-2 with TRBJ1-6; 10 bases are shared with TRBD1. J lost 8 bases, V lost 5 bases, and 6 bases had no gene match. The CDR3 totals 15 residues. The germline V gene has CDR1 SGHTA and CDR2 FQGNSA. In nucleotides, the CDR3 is TGTGCCAGCAGCACCCGGACAGGGGGGGATTCACCCCTCCACTTT. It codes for CASSTRTGGDSPLHF.

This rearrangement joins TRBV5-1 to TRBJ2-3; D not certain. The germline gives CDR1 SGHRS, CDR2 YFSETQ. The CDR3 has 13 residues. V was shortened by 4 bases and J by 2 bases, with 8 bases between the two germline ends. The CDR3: CASSGASTDTQYF. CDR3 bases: TGCGCCAGCAGCGGAGCATCCACAGATACGCAGTATTTT.

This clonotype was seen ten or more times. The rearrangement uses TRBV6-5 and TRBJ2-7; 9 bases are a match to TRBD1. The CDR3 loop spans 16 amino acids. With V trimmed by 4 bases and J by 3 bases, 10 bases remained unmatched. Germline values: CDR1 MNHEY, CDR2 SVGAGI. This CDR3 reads CASSSPGTGIGYEQYF. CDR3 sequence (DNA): TGTGCCAGCAGTTCCCCCGGGACAGGGATTGGCTACGAGCAGTACTTC.

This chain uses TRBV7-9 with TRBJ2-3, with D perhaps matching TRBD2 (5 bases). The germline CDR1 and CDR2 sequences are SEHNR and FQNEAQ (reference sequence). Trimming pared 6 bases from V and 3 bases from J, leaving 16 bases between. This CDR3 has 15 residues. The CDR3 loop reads CASRPDWPFTDTQYF. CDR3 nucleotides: TGTGCCAGCAGACCGGACTGGCCGTTTACAGATACGCAGTATTTT.

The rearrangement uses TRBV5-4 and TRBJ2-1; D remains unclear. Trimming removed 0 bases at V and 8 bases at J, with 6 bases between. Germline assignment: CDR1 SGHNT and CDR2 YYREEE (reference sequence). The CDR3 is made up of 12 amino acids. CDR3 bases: TGTGCCAGCAGCTTGGGACTCTATGAGCAGTTCTTC. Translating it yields CASSLGLYEQFF.

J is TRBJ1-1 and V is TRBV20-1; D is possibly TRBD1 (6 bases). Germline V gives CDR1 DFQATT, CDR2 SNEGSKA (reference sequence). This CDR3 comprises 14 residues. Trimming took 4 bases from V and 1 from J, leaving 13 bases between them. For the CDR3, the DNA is TGCAGTGCTATGGAAGGGGGGCCGAACACTGAAGCTTTCTTT. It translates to CSAMEGGPNTEAFF.

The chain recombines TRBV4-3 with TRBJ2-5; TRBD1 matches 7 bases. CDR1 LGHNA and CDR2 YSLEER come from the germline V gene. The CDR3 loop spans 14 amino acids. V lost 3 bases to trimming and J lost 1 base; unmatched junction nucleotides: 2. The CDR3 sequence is CASSHYRGQETQYF. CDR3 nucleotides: TGCGCCAGCAGCCATTACAGGGGCCAAGAGACCCAGTACTTC.

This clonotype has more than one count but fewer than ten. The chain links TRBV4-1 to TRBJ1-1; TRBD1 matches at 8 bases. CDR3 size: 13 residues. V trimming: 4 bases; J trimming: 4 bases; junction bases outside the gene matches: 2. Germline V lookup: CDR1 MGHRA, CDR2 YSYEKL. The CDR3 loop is CASSRGQGTEAFF. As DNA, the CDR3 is TGCGCCAGCAGCCGAGGACAGGGCACTGAAGCTTTCTTT.

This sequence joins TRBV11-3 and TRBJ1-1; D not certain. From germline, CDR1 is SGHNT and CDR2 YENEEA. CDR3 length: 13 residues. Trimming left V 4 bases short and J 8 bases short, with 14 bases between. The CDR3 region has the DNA TGTGCCAGCAGCTACGAGGCGGGTAGAGAAGCTTTCTTT. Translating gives CASSYEAGREAFF.

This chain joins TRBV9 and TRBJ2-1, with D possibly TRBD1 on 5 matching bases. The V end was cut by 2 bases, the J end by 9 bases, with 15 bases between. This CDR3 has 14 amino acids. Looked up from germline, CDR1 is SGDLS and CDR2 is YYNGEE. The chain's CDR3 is CASSVGPGRGEQFF. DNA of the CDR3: TGTGCCAGCAGCGTGGGGCCGGGTCGAGGTGAGCAGTTCTTC.

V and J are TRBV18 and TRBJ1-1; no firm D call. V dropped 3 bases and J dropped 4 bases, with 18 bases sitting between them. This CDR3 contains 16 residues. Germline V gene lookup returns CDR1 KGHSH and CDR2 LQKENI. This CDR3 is CASSPNRVPTGTEAFF. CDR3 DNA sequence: TGTGCCAGCTCACCCAATCGGGTCCCCACGGGCACTGAAGCTTTCTTT.

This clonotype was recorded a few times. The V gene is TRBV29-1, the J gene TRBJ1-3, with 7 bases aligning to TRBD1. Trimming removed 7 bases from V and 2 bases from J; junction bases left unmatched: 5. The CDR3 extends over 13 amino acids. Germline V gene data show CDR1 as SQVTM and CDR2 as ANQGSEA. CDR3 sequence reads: CSAIQGAGNTIYF. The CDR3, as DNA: TGCAGCGCCATCCAGGGGGCTGGAAACACCATATATTTT.

CDR3 sequence (DNA): TGTGCCAGCAGTTACTCGAGCACGCCGAACACTGAAGCTTTCTTT. Translation gives CASSYSSTPNTEAFF. V usage is TRBV6-5 and J usage is TRBJ1-1; no firm D call. Trimming took off 0 bases at V and 1 base at J, with 9 bases between the two ends. Germline-derived CDR1 and CDR2 are MNHEY and SVGAGI. The CDR3 length is 15 residues.